This is a list of T cell receptor beta chains from one sample in a study of Graves' ophthalmopathy and Graves' hyperthyroidism. A single record per CDR3 protein comes from TCRdb applying MiXCR to the multiplex PCR reads. The data contain approximately 700,000 distinct CDR3 sequences, 35% to 45% of them singletons. Sequencing input: peripheral blood. The source of these receptors is an adult man with Graves' ophthalmopathy. Each CDR3 is given with its conserved first and last residue. A D gene is named only where the DNA matches it firmly. Rows give clone size only sometimes, using once, few, many, or a class for an expanded clone.

D: TRBD1; size: NA; V: TRBV2; J: TRBJ1-6; DNA: TGTGCCAGCAGTTACTCGGGACAGGGGGCTCGGTCACCCCTCCACTTT; CDR3: CASSYSGQGARSPLHF
D: NA; size: NA; V: TRBV4-2; J: TRBJ2-5; DNA: TGTGCCAGCAGCCAAGATCGAGGGGGAGGGCAAGAGACCCAGTACTTC; CDR3: CASSQDRGGGQETQYF
D: TRBD2; size: many; V: TRBV6-6; J: TRBJ2-7; DNA: TGTGCCAGCAGTTACGGGACTAGCGGGACCTACGAGCAGTACTTC; CDR3: CASSYGTSGTYEQYF
D: NA; size: NA; V: TRBV29-1; J: TRBJ2-7; DNA: TGCAGCTACACAACGACGGGTCCCTACGAGCAGTACTTC; CDR3: CSYTTTGPYEQYF
D: NA; size: NA; V: TRBV7-9; J: TRBJ1-2; DNA: TGTGCCAGCAGCTTAGGACAGGCGTGGAGCTATGGCTACACCTTC; CDR3: CASSLGQAWSYGYTF
D: NA; size: few; V: TRBV2; J: TRBJ2-7; DNA: TGTGCCAGCAGTGAACAGGGGCGGTACGCCTACGAGCAGTACTTC; CDR3: CASSEQGRYAYEQYF
D: TRBD1; size: NA; V: TRBV10-3; J: TRBJ2-5; DNA: TGTGCCATCAGTGAGGGACAGGGGCAAGAGACCCAGTGCTTC; CDR3: CAISEGQGQETQCF
D: NA; size: NA; V: TRBV5-1; J: TRBJ2-7; DNA: TGCGCCAGCAGCCCTAGACCTCTGGCAGGCGGCGAGCAGTACTTC; CDR3: CASSPRPLAGGEQYF
D: NA; size: many; V: TRBV4-1; J: TRBJ1-2; DNA: TGCGCCAGCAGCCAAGAGCGGGGAGGCTACACCTTC; CDR3: CASSQERGGYTF
D: NA; size: few; V: TRBV7-8; J: TRBJ2-5; DNA: TGTGCCAGCAGCCCGCGGACTGGGAATCAGCCCCAGTACTTC; CDR3: CASSPRTGNQPQYF
D: NA; size: few; V: TRBV12-3/TRBV12-4; J: TRBJ2-7; DNA: TGTGCCAGCAGTTTAAGGGAGAGTGAGTACGAGCAGTACTTC; CDR3: CASSLRESEYEQYF
D: NA; size: NA; V: TRBV5-6; J: TRBJ2-7; DNA: TGTGCCAGCAGCGGGGGGGCCGACGAGCAGTACTTC; CDR3: CASSGGADEQYF
D: NA; size: few; V: TRBV7-8; J: TRBJ2-7; DNA: TGTGCCAGCAGCTTAGATCGGTTAGGCAGATCCTACGAGCAGTACTTC; CDR3: CASSLDRLGRSYEQYF
D: TRBD1; size: NA; V: TRBV12-3/TRBV12-4; J: TRBJ1-2; DNA: TGTGCCAGCAGTCTCGGACAGGGGGATGCGGGCTACACCTTC; CDR3: CASSLGQGDAGYTF
D: NA; size: many; V: TRBV19; J: TRBJ1-5; DNA: TGTGCCAGTAGTCCGCAGACGACTAGCAATCAGCCCCAGCATTTT; CDR3: CASSPQTTSNQPQHF
D: NA; size: NA; V: TRBV2; J: TRBJ1-2; DNA: TGTGCCAGCACTGACCCAGACAAGGGCTATGGCTACACCTTC; CDR3: CASTDPDKGYGYTF
D: TRBD1; size: many; V: TRBV9; J: TRBJ2-7; DNA: TGTGCCAGCAGCGGAGGGGACAGGTACTACGAGCAGTACTTC; CDR3: CASSGGDRYYEQYF
D: NA; size: NA; V: TRBV14; J: TRBJ2-2; DNA: TGTGCCAGCAGCCAAGTCGGTCGTCCGAACACCGGGGAGCTGTTTTTT; CDR3: CASSQVGRPNTGELFF
D: NA; size: many; V: TRBV2; J: TRBJ1-3; DNA: TGTGCCAGCAGTCCCCGACGAGCCTCTGGAAACACCATATATTTT; CDR3: CASSPRRASGNTIYF
D: TRBD1; size: many; V: TRBV7-2; J: TRBJ1-4; DNA: TGTGCCAGCAGCTCGACAAATACGGGACAGGGGAGGAGACTGTTTTTT; CDR3: CASSSTNTGQGRRLFF
D: NA; size: NA; V: TRBV19; J: TRBJ2-2; DNA: TGTGCCAGTAGTCAAGCACCGTCCACCGGGGAGCTGTTTTTT; CDR3: CASSQAPSTGELFF
D: NA; size: NA; V: TRBV5-1; J: TRBJ2-2; DNA: TGCGCCAGCAGCTTGGACCCCAACAGGGCGTCGGCCGGGGAGCTGTTTTTT; CDR3: CASSLDPNRASAGELFF
D: TRBD2; size: NA; V: TRBV7-2; J: TRBJ2-7; DNA: TGCGCCAGCAACCAAGTCTGGCTAGCGGGGGCCCTATACGAGCAGTACTTC; CDR3: CASNQVWLAGALYEQYF
D: NA; size: many; V: TRBV2; J: TRBJ1-6; DNA: TGTGCCAGCAGTGAGAGGGCTGGTGTATATTCACCCCTCCACTTT; CDR3: CASSERAGVYSPLHF
D: TRBD1; size: once; V: TRBV7-2; J: TRBJ2-7; DNA: TGTGCCAGCAGCGTAGGGGACAGGGGTGGGTCCTACGAGCAGTACTTC; CDR3: CASSVGDRGGSYEQYF
D: TRBD1; size: many; V: TRBV7-2; J: TRBJ1-4; DNA: TGTGCCAGCAGCCCGAAGAGCACAGGGGATCGTGAAAAACTGTTTTTT; CDR3: CASSPKSTGDREKLFF
D: NA; size: many; V: TRBV19; J: TRBJ1-3; DNA: TGTGCCAGTAGTCGCCGTGTAGGAAGCTCTGGAAACACCATATATTTT; CDR3: CASSRRVGSSGNTIYF
D: TRBD1; size: few; V: TRBV4-2; J: TRBJ1-1; DNA: TGTGCCAGCAGCCAAGGGGACAGGGGCGCTGAAGCTTTCTTT; CDR3: CASSQGDRGAEAFF
D: NA; size: NA; V: TRBV7-9; J: TRBJ1-2; DNA: TGTGCCAGCAGCGCCCACGGAGAGGGGCAGCCGGGGAATCCTGGCTACACCTTC; CDR3: CASSAHGEGQPGNPGYTF
D: NA; size: many; V: TRBV15; J: TRBJ1-5; DNA: TGTGCCACCAGTCCAATCGGGGGGGCTAACCAGCCCCAGCATTTT; CDR3: CATSPIGGANQPQHF
D: TRBD1; size: many; V: TRBV7-2; J: TRBJ2-5; DNA: TGTGCCAGCAGCTTAGACCCAGGGACAGGTCCGACACAGTACTTC; CDR3: CASSLDPGTGPTQYF
D: NA; size: many; V: TRBV9; J: TRBJ2-7; DNA: TGTGCCAGCAGCGTAGCCGGATTGGGGGAACCCTACGAGCAGTACTTC; CDR3: CASSVAGLGEPYEQYF
D: TRBD1; size: few; V: TRBV5-1; J: TRBJ2-7; DNA: TGCGCCAGCAGCCCTACAGGGGCCCACGAGCAGTACTTC; CDR3: CASSPTGAHEQYF
D: NA; size: many; V: TRBV7-6; J: TRBJ2-5; DNA: TGTGCCAGCAGCTTACCGGGACGTCAGGAGACCCAGTACTTC; CDR3: CASSLPGRQETQYF
D: NA; size: NA; V: TRBV7-9; J: TRBJ1-1; DNA: TGTGCCAGCAGCGCGGAGGGCGAGGCCGCTGAAGCTTTCTTT; CDR3: CASSAEGEAAEAFF